This TCR beta chain was captured in a study of siplizumab effects on memory and regulatory T cells. Whole-study findings and limits: Naive or memory phenotype assignment was not possible for roughly 80-97% of proliferating CD4+ or CD8+ clones. Sequences that were alloreactive and traceable to unstimulated CD4+ memory cells were significantly reduced by siplizumab.

Each sample contributed around 1.1 x 10^5 TCR templates to the assay. Sequencing used immunoSEQ multiplex PCR; TCRdb keeps in-frame clones, though not all of them. The repertoire has 99,000 or so clones, about 93% of them found once; the top ten carry approximately 0.58%. There are 14 residues in the CDR3. From germline, CDR1 is LNHDA and CDR2 SQIVND (reference sequence). V was pared by 2 bases and J by 0 bases, with 2 bases between. About this clone itself: No antigen is known for it.

The origin of this receptor is a human donor in good health. This chain uses TRBV19 with TRBJ1-6; D gene unclear. The specimen sequenced was Tregs sorted from blood. DNA for the CDR3: TGTGCCAGTAGTATAAGCTCCTATAATTCACCCCTCCACTTT. Its protein product is CASSISSYNSPLHF.